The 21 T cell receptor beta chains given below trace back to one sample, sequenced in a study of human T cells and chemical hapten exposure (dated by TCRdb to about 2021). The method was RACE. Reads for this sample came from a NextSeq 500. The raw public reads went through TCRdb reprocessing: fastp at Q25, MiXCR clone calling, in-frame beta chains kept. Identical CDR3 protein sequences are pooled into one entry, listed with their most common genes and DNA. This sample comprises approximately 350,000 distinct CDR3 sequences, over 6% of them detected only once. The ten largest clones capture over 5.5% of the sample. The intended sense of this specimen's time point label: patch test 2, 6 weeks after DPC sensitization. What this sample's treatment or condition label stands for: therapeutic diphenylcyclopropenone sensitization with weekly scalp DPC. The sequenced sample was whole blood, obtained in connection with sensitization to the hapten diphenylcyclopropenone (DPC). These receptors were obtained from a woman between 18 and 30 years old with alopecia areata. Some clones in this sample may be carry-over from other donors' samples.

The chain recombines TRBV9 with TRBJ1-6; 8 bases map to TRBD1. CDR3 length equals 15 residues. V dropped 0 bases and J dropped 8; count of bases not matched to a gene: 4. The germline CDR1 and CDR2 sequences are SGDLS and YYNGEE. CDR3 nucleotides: TGTGCCAGCAGCGTAGCTGGGGGACAGGATTCACCCCTCCACTTT. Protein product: CASSVAGGQDSPLHF.

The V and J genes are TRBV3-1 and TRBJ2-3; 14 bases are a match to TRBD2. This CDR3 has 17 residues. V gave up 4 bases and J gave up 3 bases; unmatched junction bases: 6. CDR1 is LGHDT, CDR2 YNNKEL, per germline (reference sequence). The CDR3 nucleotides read TGTGCCAGCAGCCTCCTGGGACTAGCGGGGGAGACAGATACGCAGTATTTT. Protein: CASSLLGLAGETDTQYF.

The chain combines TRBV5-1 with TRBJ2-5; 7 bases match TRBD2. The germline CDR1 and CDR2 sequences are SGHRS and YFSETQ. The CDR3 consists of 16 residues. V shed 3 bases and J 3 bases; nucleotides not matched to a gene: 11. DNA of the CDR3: TGCGCCAGCAGCTCGGAGCCCGCGGGGGTAGAAGAGACCCAGTACTTC. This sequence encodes CASSSEPAGVEETQYF.

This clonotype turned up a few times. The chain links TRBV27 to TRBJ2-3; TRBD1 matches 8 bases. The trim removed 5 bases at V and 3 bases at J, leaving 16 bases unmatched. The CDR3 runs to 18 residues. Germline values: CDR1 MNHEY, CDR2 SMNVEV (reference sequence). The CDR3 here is CASSHTRQDRVTTDTQYF. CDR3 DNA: TGTGCCAGCAGTCACACCCGGCAGGACAGGGTGACGACAGATACGCAGTATTTT.

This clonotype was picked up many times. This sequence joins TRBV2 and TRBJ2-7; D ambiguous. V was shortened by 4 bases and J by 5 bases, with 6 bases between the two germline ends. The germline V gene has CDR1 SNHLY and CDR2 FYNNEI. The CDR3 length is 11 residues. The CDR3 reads CASSVDNEQYF. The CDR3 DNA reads TGTGCCAGCAGTGTAGATAACGAGCAGTACTTC.

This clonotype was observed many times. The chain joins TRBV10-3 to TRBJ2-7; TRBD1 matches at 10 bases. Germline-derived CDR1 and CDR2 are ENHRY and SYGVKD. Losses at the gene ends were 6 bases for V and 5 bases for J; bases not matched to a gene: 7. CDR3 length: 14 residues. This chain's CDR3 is CAIRPGQGDHEQYF. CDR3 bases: TGTGCCATCAGACCCGGACAGGGGGACCACGAGCAGTACTTC.

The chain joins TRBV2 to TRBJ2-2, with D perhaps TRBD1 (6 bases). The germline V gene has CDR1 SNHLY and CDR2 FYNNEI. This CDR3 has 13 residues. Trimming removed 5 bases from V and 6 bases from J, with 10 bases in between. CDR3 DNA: TGTGCCAGCAGTTACAGGGTCGCCGGGGAGCTGTTTTTT. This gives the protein CASSYRVAGELFF.

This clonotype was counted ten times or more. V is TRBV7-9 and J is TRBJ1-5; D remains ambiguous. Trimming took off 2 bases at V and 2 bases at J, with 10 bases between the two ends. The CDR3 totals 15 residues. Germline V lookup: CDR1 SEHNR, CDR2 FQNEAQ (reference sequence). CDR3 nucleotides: TGTGCCAGCAGCTTATTGGGCAGCGGCAATCAGCCCCAGCATTTT. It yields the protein CASSLLGSGNQPQHF.

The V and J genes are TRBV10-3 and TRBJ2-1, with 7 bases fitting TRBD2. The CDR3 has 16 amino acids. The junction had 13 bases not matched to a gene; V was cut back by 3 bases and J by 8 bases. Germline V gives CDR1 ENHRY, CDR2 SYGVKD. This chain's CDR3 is CAISEAHRDYFYEQFF. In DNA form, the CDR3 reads TGTGCCATCAGTGAAGCACACCGGGACTACTTCTATGAGCAGTTCTTC.

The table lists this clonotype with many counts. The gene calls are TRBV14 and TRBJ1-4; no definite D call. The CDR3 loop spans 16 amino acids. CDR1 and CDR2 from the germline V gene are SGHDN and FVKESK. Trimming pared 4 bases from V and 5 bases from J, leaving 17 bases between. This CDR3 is CASSPHHRSQNEKLFF. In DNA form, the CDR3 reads TGTGCCAGCAGCCCTCACCACAGAAGTCAAAATGAAAAACTGTTTTTT.

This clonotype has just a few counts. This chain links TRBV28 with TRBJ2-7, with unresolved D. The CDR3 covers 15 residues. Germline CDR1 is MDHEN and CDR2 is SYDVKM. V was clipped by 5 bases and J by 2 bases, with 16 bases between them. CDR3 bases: TGTGCCAGCAGTCCGATAGGTGCAGGCCCCTACGAGCAGTACTTC. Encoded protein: CASSPIGAGPYEQYF. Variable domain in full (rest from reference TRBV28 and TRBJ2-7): DVKVTQSSRYLVKRTGEKVFLECVQDMDHENMFWYRQDPGLGLRLIYFSYDVKMKEKGDIPEGYSVSREKKERFSLILESASTNQTSMYLCASSPIGAGPYEQYFGPGTRLTVT.

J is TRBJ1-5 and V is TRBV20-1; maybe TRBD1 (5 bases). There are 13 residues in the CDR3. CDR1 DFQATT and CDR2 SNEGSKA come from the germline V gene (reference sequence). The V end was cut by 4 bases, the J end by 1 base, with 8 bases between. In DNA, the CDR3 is TGCAGTGCTATCCGGGACAGCAATCAGCCCCAGCATTTT. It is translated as CSAIRDSNQPQHF.

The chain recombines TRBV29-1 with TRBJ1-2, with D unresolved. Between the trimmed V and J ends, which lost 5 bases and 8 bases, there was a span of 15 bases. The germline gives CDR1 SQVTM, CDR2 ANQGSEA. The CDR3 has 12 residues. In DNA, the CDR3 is TGCAGCGTTCCAGCGAATAAAGGAGGCTACACCTTC. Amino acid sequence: CSVPANKGGYTF. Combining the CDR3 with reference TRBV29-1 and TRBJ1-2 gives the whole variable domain SAVISQKPSRDICQRGTSLTIQCQVDSQVTMMFWYRQQPGQSLTLIATANQGSEATYESGFVIDKFPISRPNLTFSTLTVSNMSPEDSSIYLCSVPANKGGYTFGSGTRLTVV.

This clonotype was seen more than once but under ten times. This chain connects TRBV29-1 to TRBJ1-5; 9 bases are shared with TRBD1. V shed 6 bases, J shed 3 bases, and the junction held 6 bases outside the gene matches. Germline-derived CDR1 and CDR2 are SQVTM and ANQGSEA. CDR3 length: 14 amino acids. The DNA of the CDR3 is TGCAGCGTGGCGGGACAGGGTTACAATCAGCCCCAGCATTTT. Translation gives CSVAGQGYNQPQHF.

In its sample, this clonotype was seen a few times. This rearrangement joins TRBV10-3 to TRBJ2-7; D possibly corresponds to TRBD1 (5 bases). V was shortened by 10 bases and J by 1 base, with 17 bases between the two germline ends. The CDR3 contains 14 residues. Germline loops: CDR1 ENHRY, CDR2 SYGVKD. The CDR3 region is CATAPGQASYEQYF. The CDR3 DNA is TGTGCCACCGCCCCCGGACAAGCATCCTACGAGCAGTACTTC.

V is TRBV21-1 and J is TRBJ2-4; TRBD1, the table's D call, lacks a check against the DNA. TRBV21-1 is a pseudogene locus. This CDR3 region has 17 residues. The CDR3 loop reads CASSKLAGGKAKNIQYF. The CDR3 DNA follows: TGTGCCAGCAGCAAATTGGCCGGGGGAAAAGCCAAAAACATTCAGTACTTC.

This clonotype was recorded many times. CDR3 DNA: TGTGCCAGCTCACTACAGGGTGAGAACACTGAAGCTTTCTTT. It yields the protein CASSLQGENTEAFF. This chain uses TRBV18 with TRBJ1-1; D possibly corresponds to TRBD1 (6 bases). The CDR3 has 14 residues. The germline CDR1 and CDR2 sequences are KGHSH and LQKENI. Trimming left V 4 bases short and J 1 base short, with 10 bases between.

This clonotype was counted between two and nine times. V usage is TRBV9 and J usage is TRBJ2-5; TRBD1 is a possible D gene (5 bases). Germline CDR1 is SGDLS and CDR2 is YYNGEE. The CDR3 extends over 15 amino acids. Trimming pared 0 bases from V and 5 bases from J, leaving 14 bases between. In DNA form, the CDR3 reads TGTGCCAGCAGCGTAGCTCCAGGGTTGGACGAGACCCAGTACTTC. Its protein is CASSVAPGLDETQYF.

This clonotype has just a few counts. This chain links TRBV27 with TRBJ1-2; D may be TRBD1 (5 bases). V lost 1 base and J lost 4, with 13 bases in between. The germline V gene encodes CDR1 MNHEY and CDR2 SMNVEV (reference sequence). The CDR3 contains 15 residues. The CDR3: CASSLLGGQTYGYTF. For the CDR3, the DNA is TGTGCCAGCAGTTTATTAGGCGGACAAACCTATGGCTACACCTTC.

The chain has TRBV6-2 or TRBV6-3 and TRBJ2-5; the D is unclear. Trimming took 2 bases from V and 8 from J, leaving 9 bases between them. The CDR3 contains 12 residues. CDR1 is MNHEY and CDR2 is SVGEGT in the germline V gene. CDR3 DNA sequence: TGTGCCAGCAGTTACGACATCAGCACCCAGTACTTC. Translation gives CASSYDISTQYF.

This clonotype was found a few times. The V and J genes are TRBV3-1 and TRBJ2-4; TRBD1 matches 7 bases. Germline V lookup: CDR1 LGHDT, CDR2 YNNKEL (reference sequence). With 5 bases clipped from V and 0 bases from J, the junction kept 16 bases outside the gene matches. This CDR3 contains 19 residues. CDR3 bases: TGTGCCAGCAGCAGCCGACAGGGACGCCCCAGAAAAGCCAAAAACATTCAGTACTTC. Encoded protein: CASSSRQGRPRKAKNIQYF.